This passage covers 8 T cell receptor beta chains from one sample sequenced in a study of control samples from healthy donors and cancer patients. Using immunoSEQ multiplex PCR, the repertoire was profiled, and TCRdb retains in-frame clones only, with some absent. The sample contains 110,000 or so clones, about 86% of which appear only once. The sample taken for sequencing was blood. These receptors were collected from a young man in good health.

Here the CDR3 reads CASSQEGGPETQYF. DNA of the CDR3: TGCGCCAGCAGCCAAGAGGGGGGGCCGGAGACCCAGTACTTC. The chain carries TRBV4-1 and TRBJ2-5; weak D call: TRBD2 (7 bases). V was trimmed by 0 bases and J by 5 bases, leaving 10 bases between them. CDR1 and CDR2 (germline): MGHRA, YSYEKL. The CDR3 contains 14 residues.

The CDR3 region is CASSTTGSQETQYF. The CDR3, as DNA: TGTGCCAGCAGCACCACAGGGTCGCAAGAGACCCAGTACTTC. J is TRBJ2-5 and V is TRBV7-2, with D tentatively TRBD1 (6 bases). Germline V CDR1 and CDR2: SGHTA, FQGNSA. Trimming removed 5 bases from V and 2 bases from J, with 12 bases in between. The length of the CDR3 is 14 residues.

The rearrangement uses TRBV30 and TRBJ2-3; 11 bases are shared with TRBD2. J was trimmed by 3 bases and V by 2 bases; bases with no gene match: 4. CDR1 and CDR2 from the germline V gene are GTSNPN and SVGIG (reference sequence). This CDR3 comprises 15 residues. The DNA of the CDR3 is TGTGCCTGGAGTCTTAGCGGGGGGGCAACAGATACGCAGTATTTT. Its protein is CAWSLSGGATDTQYF. The full variable domain, completed using reference TRBV30 and TRBJ2-3, is SQTIHQWPATLVQPVGSPLSLECTVEGTSNPNLYWYRQAAGRGLQLLFYSVGIGQISSEVPQNLSASRPQDRQFILSSKKLLLSDSGFYLCAWSLSGGATDTQYFGPGTRLTVL.

The rearrangement uses TRBV7-6 and TRBJ2-2, with 7 nucleotides matching TRBD1. This CDR3 comprises 15 residues. The J segment lost 0 bases and the V segment lost 2 bases, leaving 0 bases of the junction unmatched. Germline CDR1 reads SGHVS; CDR2 reads FNYEAQ. CDR3 nucleotides: TGTGCCAGCAGCTTACAGGGGGCGAACACCGGGGAGCTGTTTTTT. As protein: CASSLQGANTGELFF.

This clone has more than one count but fewer than ten. The chain is built from TRBV3-1 (or the pseudogene TRBV3-2) and TRBJ1-6; possible D gene TRBD1, 6 bases. In germline, CDR1 is LGHDT, CDR2 YNNKEL (reference sequence). Deletions cut 8 bases from V and 4 bases from J, with 12 bases between. The CDR3 extends over 14 amino acids. This CDR3 reads CASGGHSYNSPLHF. CDR3 DNA sequence: TGTGCCAGCGGGGGACACAGTTATAATTCACCCCTCCACTTT.

The chain joins TRBV5-8 to TRBJ2-3; perhaps TRBD1 as D (6 bases). This CDR3 has 16 residues. Germline V gene lookup returns CDR1 SGHTS and CDR2 YDEGEE. The V gene lost 0 bases and the J gene lost 0 bases, with 11 bases spanning the gap. CDR3 nucleotides: TGTGCCAGCAGCTTGGAGGGGGACCTGAGCACAGATACGCAGTATTTT. This codes for CASSLEGDLSTDTQYF.

CDR3 sequence reads: CASSSRIGKTEAFF. The CDR3 nucleotides read TGTGCCAGCAGCTCCAGGATAGGCAAGACTGAAGCTTTCTTT. This chain links TRBV11-1 with TRBJ1-1; D ambiguous. Germline assignment: CDR1 SGHAT and CDR2 FQDESV (reference sequence). The V gene lost 4 bases and the J gene lost 5 bases, with 14 bases spanning the gap. The CDR3 is 14 residues long.

The chain uses TRBV28 and TRBJ2-2; TRBD2 matches 11 bases. The germline V gene has CDR1 MDHEN and CDR2 SYDVKM. The length of the CDR3 is 14 residues. V gave up 7 bases and J gave up 8 bases; unmatched junction bases: 6. This CDR3 is CASIAGGLLGELFF. The CDR3 DNA is TGTGCCAGCATAGCGGGGGGGCTTCTAGGGGAGCTGTTTTTT.